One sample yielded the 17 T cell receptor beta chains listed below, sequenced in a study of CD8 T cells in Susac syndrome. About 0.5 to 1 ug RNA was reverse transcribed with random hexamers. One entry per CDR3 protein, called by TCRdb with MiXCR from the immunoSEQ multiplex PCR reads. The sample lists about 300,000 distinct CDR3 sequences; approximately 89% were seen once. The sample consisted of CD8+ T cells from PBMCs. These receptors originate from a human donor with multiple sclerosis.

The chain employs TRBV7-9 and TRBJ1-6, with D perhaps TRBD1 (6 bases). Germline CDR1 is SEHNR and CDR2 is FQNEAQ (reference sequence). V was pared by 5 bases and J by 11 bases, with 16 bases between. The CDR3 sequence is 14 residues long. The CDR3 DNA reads TGTGCCAGCAGCCGACAGGACCCGGCTACACCCCTCCACTTT. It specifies CASSRQDPATPLHF.

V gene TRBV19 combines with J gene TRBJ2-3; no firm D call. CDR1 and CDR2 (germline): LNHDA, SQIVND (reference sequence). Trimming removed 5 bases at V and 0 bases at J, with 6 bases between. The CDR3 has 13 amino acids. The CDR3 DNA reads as TGTGCCAGTAGTCTCGACAGCACAGATACGCAGTATTTT. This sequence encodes CASSLDSTDTQYF. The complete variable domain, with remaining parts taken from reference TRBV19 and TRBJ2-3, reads DGGITQSPKYLFRKEGQNVTLSCEQNLNHDAMYWYRQDPGQGLRLIYYSQIVNDFQKGDIAEGYSVSREKKESFPLTVTSAQKNPTAFYLCASSLDSTDTQYFGPGTRLTVL.

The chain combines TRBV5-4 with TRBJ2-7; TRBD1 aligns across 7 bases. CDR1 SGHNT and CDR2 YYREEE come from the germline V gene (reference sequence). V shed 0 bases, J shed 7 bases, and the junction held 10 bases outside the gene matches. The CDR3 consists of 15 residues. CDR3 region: CASSLGSGTVLEQYF. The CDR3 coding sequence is TGTGCCAGCAGCTTGGGGTCCGGGACAGTCTTAGAGCAGTACTTC.

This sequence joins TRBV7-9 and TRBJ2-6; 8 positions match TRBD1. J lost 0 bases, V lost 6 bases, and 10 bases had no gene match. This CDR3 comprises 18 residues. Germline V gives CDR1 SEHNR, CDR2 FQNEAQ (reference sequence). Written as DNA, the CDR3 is TGTGCCAGCAGAGCGGCGGGACAGGCCTTCTCTGGGGCCAACGTCCTGACTTTC. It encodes CASRAAGQAFSGANVLTF.

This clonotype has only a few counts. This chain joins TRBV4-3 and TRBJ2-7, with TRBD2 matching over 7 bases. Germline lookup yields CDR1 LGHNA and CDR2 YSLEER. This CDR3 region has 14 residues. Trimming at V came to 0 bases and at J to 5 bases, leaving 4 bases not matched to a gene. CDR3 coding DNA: TGCGCCAGCAGCCAAGATATGGGGGGGAACGAGCAGTACTTC. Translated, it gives CASSQDMGGNEQYF.

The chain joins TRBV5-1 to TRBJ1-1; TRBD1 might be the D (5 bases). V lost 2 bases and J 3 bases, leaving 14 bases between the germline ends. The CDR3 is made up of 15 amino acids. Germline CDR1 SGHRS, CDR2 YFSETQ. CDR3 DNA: TGCGCCAGCAGCTTAGGTCGGGCGGGGGACACTGAAGCTTTCTTT. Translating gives CASSLGRAGDTEAFF.

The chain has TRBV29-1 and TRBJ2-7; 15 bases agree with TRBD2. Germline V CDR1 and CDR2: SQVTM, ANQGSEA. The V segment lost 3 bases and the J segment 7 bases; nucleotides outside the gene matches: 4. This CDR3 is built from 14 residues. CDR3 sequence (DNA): TGCAGCGTTGACGGACTAGCGGGGGGGCTAGAGCAGTACTTC. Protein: CSVDGLAGGLEQYF.

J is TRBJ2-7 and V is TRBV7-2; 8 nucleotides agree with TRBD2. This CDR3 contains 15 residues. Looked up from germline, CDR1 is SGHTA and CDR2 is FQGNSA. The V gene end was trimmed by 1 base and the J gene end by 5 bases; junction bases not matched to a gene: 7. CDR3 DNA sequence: TGTGCCAGCAGCTTAGTTGCGGGAGGACCTAACGAGCAGTACTTC. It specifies CASSLVAGGPNEQYF.

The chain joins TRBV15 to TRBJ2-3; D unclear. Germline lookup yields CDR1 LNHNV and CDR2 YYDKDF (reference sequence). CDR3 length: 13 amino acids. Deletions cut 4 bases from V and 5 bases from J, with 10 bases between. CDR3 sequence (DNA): TGTGCCACCAGCACGGGCCCAGGAGATACGCAGTATTTT. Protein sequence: CATSTGPGDTQYF. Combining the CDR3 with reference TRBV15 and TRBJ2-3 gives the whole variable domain DAMVIQNPRYQVTQFGKPVTLSCSQTLNHNVMYWYQQKSSQAPKLLFHYYDKDFNNEADTPDNFQSRRPNTSFCFLDIRSPGLGDTAMYLCATSTGPGDTQYFGPGTRLTVL.

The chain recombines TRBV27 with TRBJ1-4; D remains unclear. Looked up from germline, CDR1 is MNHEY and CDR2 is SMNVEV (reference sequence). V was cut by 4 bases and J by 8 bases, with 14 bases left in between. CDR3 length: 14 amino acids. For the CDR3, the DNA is TGTGCCAGCAGTTCGCAGGTTGGGAGGGAAAAACTGTTTTTT. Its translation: CASSSQVGREKLFF. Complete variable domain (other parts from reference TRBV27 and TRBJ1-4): EAQVTQNPRYLITVTGKKLTVTCSQNMNHEYMSWYRQDPGLGLRQIYYSMNVEVTDKGDVPEGYKVSRKEKRNFPLILESPSPNQTSLYFCASSSQVGREKLFFGSGTQLSVL.

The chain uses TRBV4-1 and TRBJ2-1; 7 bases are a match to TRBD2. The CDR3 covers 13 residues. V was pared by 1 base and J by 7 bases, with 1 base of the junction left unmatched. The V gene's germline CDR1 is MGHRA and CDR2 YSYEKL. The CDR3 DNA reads TGCGCCAGCAGCCAAGGGCGGGAGAATGAGCAGTTCTTC. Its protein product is CASSQGRENEQFF.

The CDR3 here is CASCMAGGSSTDTQYF. The CDR3 bases are TGTGCCAGCTGTATGGCGGGGGGTTCTAGCACAGATACGCAGTATTTT. The rearrangement joins TRBV2 to TRBJ2-3; 8 bases align to TRBD2. The CDR3 totals 16 residues. CDR1 and CDR2 from the germline V gene are SNHLY and FYNNEI. V trimming: 8 bases; J trimming: 0 bases; junction bases outside the gene matches: 10.

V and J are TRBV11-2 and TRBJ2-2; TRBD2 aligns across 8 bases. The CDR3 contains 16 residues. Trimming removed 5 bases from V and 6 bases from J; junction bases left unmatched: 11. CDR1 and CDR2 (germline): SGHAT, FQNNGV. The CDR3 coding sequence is TGTGCCAGCAGCCTCTTTGCCGGGAGGGTTTCCGGGGAGCTGTTTTTT. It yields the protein CASSLFAGRVSGELFF.

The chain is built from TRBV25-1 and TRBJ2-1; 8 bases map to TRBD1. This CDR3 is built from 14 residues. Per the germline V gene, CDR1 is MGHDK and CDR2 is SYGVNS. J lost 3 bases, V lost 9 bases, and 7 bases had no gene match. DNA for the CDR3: TGTGCCAGTTCAACAGGGGGTAACTACAATGAGCAGTTCTTC. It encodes CASSTGGNYNEQFF.

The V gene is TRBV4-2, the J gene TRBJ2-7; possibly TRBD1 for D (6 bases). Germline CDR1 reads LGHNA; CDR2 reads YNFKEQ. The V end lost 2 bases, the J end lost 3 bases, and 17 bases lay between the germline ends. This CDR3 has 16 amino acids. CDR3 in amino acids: CASSQSERTDFYEQYF. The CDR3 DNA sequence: TGTGCCAGCAGCCAATCGGAGCGGACAGACTTCTACGAGCAGTACTTC.

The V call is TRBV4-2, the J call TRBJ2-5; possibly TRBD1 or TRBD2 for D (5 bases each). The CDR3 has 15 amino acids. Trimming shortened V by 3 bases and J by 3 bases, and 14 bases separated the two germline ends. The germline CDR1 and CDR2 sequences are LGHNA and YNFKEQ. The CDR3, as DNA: TGTGCCAGCAGCCACGGCCCCGGGGCAGAAGAGACCCAGTACTTC. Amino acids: CASSHGPGAEETQYF.

The CDR3 DNA follows: TGCAGTGCCATCTTATTTGGACAGGGGACCTACGAGCAGTACTTC. Its translation is CSAILFGQGTYEQYF. The chain uses TRBV20-1 and TRBJ2-7; 9 bases map to TRBD1. CDR1 DFQATT and CDR2 SNEGSKA come from the germline V gene (reference sequence). The CDR3 has 15 amino acids. Losses at the gene ends were 6 bases for V and 2 bases for J; bases not matched to a gene: 11.